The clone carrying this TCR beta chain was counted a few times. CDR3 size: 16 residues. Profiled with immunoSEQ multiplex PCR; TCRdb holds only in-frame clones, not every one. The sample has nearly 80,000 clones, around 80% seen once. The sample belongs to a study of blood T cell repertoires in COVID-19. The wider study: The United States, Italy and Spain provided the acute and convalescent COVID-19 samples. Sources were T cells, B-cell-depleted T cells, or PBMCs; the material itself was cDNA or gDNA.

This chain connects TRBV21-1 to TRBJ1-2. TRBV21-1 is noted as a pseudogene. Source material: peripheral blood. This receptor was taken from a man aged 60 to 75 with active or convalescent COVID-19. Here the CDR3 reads CASSKIRTRANYGYTF. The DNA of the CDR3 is TGTGCCAGCAGCAAAATTAGAACGAGAGCTAACTATGGCTACACCTTC.